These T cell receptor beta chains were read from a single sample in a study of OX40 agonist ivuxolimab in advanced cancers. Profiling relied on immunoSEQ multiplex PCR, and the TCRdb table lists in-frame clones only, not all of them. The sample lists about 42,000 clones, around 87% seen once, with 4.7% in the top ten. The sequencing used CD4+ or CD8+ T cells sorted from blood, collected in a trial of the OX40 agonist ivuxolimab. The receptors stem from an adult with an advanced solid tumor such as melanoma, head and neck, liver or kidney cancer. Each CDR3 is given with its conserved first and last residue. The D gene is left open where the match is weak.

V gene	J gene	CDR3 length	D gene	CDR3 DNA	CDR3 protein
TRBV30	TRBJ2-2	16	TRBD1	TGTGCCTGGAGTGGGGTGGGACAGGGTAACACCGGGGAGCTGTTTTTT	CAWSGVGQGNTGELFF
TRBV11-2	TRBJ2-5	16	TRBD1	TGTGCCAGCAGCCTCAACCCACAGGGGTGGGGAGAGACCCAGTACTTC	CASSLNPQGWGETQYF
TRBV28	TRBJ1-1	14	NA	TGTGCCAGCACCTCCCACGGACAACTGGGGGGAGCTTTCTTT	CASTSHGQLGGAFF
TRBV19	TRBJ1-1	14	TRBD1	TGTGCCAGTTCCAGGGGGTCGATGAACACTGAAGCTTTCTTT	CASSRGSMNTEAFF
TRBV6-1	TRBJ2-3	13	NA	TGTGCCAGCAGTGAGTCTACCCTAGATACGCAGTATTTT	CASSESTLDTQYF
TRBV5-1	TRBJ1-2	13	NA	TGCGCCAGCAGCTTTGGGGGGAACTATGGCTACACCTTC	CASSFGGNYGYTF
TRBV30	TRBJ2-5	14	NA	TGTGCCTGGAGTGCCAGGGAGGTTTTAGAGACCCAGTACTTC	CAWSAREVLETQYF
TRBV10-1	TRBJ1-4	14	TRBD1	TGCGCCAGCAGTGAAGGACAGGGTAATGAAAAACTGTTTTTT	CASSEGQGNEKLFF
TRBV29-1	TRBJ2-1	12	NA	TGCAGCGTTGAGGTCTCGACGCCGTCACAGTTCTTC	CSVEVSTPSQFF
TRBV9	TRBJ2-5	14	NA	TGTGCCAGCAGCCCTCGCGGGGAAGGAGGGACCCAGTACTTC	CASSPRGEGGTQYF